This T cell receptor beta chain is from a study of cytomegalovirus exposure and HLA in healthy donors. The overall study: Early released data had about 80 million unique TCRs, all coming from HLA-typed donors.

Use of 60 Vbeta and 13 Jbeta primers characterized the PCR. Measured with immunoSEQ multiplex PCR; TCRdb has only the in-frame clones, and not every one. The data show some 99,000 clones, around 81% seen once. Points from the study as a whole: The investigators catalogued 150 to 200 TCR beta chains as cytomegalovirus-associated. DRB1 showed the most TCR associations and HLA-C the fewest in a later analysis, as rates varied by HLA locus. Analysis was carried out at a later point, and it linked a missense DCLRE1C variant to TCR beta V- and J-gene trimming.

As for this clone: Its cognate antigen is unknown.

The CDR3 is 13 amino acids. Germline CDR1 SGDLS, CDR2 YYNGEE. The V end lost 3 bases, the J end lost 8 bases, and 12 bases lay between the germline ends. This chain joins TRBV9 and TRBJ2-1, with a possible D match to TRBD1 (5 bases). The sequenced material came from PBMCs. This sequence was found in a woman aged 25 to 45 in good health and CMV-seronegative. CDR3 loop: CASSGRGLDEQFF. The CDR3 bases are TGTGCCAGCAGCGGAAGGGGTTTAGATGAGCAGTTCTTC.